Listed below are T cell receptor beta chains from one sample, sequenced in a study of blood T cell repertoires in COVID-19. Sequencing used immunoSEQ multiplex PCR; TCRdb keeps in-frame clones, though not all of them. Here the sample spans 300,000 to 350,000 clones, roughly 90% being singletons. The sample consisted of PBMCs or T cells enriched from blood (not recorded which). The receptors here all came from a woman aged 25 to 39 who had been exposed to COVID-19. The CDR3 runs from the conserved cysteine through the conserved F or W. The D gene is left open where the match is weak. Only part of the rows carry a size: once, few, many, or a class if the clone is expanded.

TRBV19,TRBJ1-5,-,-,TGTGCCAGTAGCCGGACAGAGTTCTATAGCAATCAGCCCCAGCATTTT,CASSRTEFYSNQPQHF
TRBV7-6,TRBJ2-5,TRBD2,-,TGTGCCAGCAGCAGACTTCGGACTAGCTTGGAGACCCAGTACTTC,CASSRLRTSLETQYF
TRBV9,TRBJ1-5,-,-,TGTGCCAGCAGCGTAGGATCGGGGGTTGGTCAGCCCCAGCATTTT,CASSVGSGVGQPQHF
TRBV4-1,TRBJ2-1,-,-,TGCGCCAGCAGGCCTACAGGGACCCAGATCTACAATGAGCAGTTCTTC,CASRPTGTQIYNEQFF
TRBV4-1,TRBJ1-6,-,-,TGCGCCAGCAGCCAGGAGATCGCGGCGGGCGGTAATTCACCCCTCCACTTT,CASSQEIAAGGNSPLHF
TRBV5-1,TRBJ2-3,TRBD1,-,TGCGCCAGCGGCTGGGGACAGGGCTCCAGCACAGATACGCAGTATTTT,CASGWGQGSSTDTQYF
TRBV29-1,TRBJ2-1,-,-,TGCAGCGTTGAACCTCAGAATGAGCAGTTCTTC,CSVEPQNEQFF
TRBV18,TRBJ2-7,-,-,TGTGCCAGCTCACCTTCTCAGGGCGCCGGGTACGAGCAGTACTTC,CASSPSQGAGYEQYF
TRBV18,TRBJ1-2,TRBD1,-,TGTGCCAGCTCACCGGGCAGGGGGGACTATGGCTACACCTTC,CASSPGRGDYGYTF
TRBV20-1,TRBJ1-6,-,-,TGCAGTGCTAGTCCCAGGGTGGGCTCACCCCTCCACTTT,CSASPRVGSPLHF
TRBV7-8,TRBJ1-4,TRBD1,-,TGTGCCAGCAGCTCAAGGGACAGGGCTGAAAAACTGTTTTTT,CASSSRDRAEKLFF
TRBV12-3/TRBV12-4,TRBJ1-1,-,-,TGTGCCAGCAGTTTCACAGGGCCCACTGAAGCTTTCTTT,CASSFTGPTEAFF
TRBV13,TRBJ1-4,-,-,TGTGCCAGCAGCCCAAAACGGGGCAGGGGCGGAGAAAAACTGTTTTTT,CASSPKRGRGGEKLFF
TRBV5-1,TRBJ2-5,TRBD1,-,TGCGCCAGCAGCTCCCCCGGACAGGGGCAAGAGACCCAGTACTTC,CASSSPGQGQETQYF
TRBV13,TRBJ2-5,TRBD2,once,TGTGCCAGCAGCTTCACGGGACTAGCGGGGAAAGAGACCCAGTACTTC,CASSFTGLAGKETQYF
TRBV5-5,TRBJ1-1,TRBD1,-,TGTGCCAGCAGCTTACGTCGGGACAGCGAAGCTTTCTTT,CASSLRRDSEAFF
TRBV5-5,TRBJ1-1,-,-,TGTGCCAGCATTTCGACAGATTTGAACACTGAAGCTTTCTTT,CASISTDLNTEAFF
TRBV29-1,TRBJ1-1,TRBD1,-,TGCAGCGTTTCGACAGGGGGGGACACTGAAGCTTTCTTT,CSVSTGGDTEAFF
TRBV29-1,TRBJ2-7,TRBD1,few,TGCAGCGTTGAAAACACAGGGGGGAGGCAGTACTTC,CSVENTGGRQYF
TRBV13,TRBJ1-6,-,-,TGTGCCAGCGGAGGGCGGGTAGAATCACCCCTCCACTTT,CASGGRVESPLHF
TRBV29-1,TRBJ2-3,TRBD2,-,TGCAGCGCACGACTAGCGGGGAGCACAGATACGCAGTATTTT,CSARLAGSTDTQYF
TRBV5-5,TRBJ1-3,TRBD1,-,TGTGCCAGCAGCTTGGCAGGGGGCCCTGGAAACACCATATATTTT,CASSLAGGPGNTIYF
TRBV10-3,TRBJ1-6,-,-,TGTGCCATCAGTGACGACAGCGATTCACCCCTCCACTTT,CAISDDSDSPLHF
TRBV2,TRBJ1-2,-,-,TGTGCCAGCAGTTTCGACAAAGGAGGGAGGAATGGCTACACCTTC,CASSFDKGGRNGYTF
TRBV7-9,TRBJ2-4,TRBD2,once,TGTGCCAGCAGCACCGCCTTAACTAGCGGGGGCCTGTTAGCCAAAAACATTCAGTACTTC,CASSTALTSGGLLAKNIQYF
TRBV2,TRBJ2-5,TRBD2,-,TGTGCCAGCAGTGAAAGTGGAGCGGGGGTGGAGACCCAGTACTTC,CASSESGAGVETQYF
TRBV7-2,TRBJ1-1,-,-,TGTGCCAGCAGCCCAGGGACACGGAACACTGAAGCTTTCTTT,CASSPGTRNTEAFF
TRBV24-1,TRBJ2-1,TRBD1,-,TGTGCCACCAGTGGAGGACAGGGGGCGTGGAATGAGCAGTTCTTC,CATSGGQGAWNEQFF
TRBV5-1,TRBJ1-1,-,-,TGCGCCAGCAGCTTGGGGGAGTGGGAAGGTAATGAAGCTTTCTTT,CASSLGEWEGNEAFF
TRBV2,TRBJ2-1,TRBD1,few,TGTGCCACGGGACAGGAACACTACAATGAGCAGTTCTTC,CATGQEHYNEQFF
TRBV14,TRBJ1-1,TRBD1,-,TGTGCCAGCAGCTACCTCGGACAGGGAAACACTGAAGCTTTCTTT,CASSYLGQGNTEAFF
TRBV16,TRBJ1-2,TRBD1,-,TGTGCCAGCAGCCAAAGGACAGGGAATGGCTACACCTTC,CASSQRTGNGYTF
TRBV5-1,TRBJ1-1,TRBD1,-,TGCGCCAGCAGCTTAGGATTTACAGGGGGCACTGAAGCTTTCTTT,CASSLGFTGGTEAFF
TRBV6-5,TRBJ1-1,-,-,TGTGCCAGCAGGGGAGCTCTGGGAAGGGCTTTCTTT,CASRGALGRAFF
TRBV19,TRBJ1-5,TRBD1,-,TGTGCCAGTAGTATAGGACGGGGGACAGGGGTTAATCAGCCCCAGCATTTT,CASSIGRGTGVNQPQHF
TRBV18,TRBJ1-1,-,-,TGTGCCAGCTCACCACGCCCAGGTCTTATGAACACTGAAGCTTTCTTT,CASSPRPGLMNTEAFF
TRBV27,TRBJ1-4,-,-,TGTGCCAGCAGTTCCCCAGGGGAAAAACTGTTTTTT,CASSSPGEKLFF
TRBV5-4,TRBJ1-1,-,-,TGTGCCAGCAGTTTAGTAAGTATGAACACTGAAGCTTTCTTT,CASSLVSMNTEAFF
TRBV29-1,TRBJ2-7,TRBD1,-,TGCAGCGTTGAAGAGGGACAGGGGTACGAGCAGTACTTC,CSVEEGQGYEQYF
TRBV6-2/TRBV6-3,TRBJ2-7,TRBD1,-,TGTGCCAGCAGCAGTGGACAGGGCGGAACCTACGAGCAGTACTTC,CASSSGQGGTYEQYF
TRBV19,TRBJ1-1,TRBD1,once,TGTGCCAGTAGGGCACAGGGGGTCACTGAAGCTTTCTTT,CASRAQGVTEAFF
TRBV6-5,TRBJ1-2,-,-,TGTGCCAGCAGTCAAAACTATGGCTACACCTTC,CASSQNYGYTF
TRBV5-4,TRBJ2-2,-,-,TGTGCCAGCAGCTCTGGTTTAGCGTTCACCGGGGAGCTGTTTTTT,CASSSGLAFTGELFF
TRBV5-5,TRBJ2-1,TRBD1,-,TGTGCCAGCAGCTTGGTAGGGACAGGGCGGGATGAGCAGTTCTTC,CASSLVGTGRDEQFF
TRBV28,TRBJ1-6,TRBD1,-,TGTGCCAGCAGCTTCCGGGACAGGAATTCACCCCTCCACTTT,CASSFRDRNSPLHF
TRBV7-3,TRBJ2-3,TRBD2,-,TGTGCCAGCAGCTTATCTTTATACCCGGGGGGTCTCACAGATACGCAGTATTTT,CASSLSLYPGGLTDTQYF
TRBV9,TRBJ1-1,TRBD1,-,TGTGCCAGCAGTGAAACAGGGGGGAGGACTGAAGCTTTCTTT,CASSETGGRTEAFF
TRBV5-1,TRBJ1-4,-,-,TGCGCCAGCAGCCGAGGGATGAAGGATGAAAAACTGTTTTTT,CASSRGMKDEKLFF
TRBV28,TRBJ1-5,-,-,TGTGCCAGCAGGAGGGGGAATCAGCCCCAGCATTTT,CASRRGNQPQHF
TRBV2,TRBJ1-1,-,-,TGTGCCAGCAATACCAACAGGGATCCTGAAGCTTTCTTT,CASNTNRDPEAFF
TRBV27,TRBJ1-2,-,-,TGTGCCAGCAGTCCAGAATGGGGAGTCGGGTATGGCTACACCTTC,CASSPEWGVGYGYTF
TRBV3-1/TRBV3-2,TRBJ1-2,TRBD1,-,TGTGCCAGCAGCCAGATGGGACAGCGTAACTATGGCTACACCTTC,CASSQMGQRNYGYTF